This TCR beta chain was sequenced in a study of OX40 agonist ivuxolimab in advanced cancers. As for the study in general: The dose-escalation group included hepatocellular carcinoma, melanoma, renal cell carcinoma and head and neck cancer. A male proportion of 82.7% was recorded, with mean age around 55 years and range about 20 to 90.

General study points: Some nonresponders likewise displayed low normalized T-cell clonal expansion.

Profiling relied on immunoSEQ multiplex PCR, and the TCRdb table lists in-frame clones only, not all of them. The sample lists fewer than 85,000 clones, around 83% seen once, with roughly 0.77% in the top ten. Details on this clone: Its antigen is unknown.

After removal of 4 bases from V and 4 bases from J, the junction contained 8 bases not matched to a gene. The CDR3 has 15 residues. Germline V CDR1 and CDR2: SGHRS, YFSETQ. Systemic immunosuppression or a history of autoimmune disease excluded patients. This receptor was obtained from an adult with an advanced solid tumor such as melanoma, head and neck, liver or kidney cancer. This specimen consisted of CD4+ or CD8+ T cells sorted from blood, obtained in a trial of the OX40 agonist ivuxolimab. V is TRBV5-1 and J is TRBJ2-7; 10 positions agree with TRBD1. Written as DNA, the CDR3 is TGCGCCAGCAGCCGACAGGGGGCCATTATTTACGAGCAGTACTTC. As protein: CASSRQGAIIYEQYF.